The rows below give T cell receptor beta chains drawn from one sample of a study of T cells expressing NK-cell markers. TCRdb reanalyzed the 5' RACE reads, giving one entry per CDR3 protein sequence and no DNA. This sample contains about 260,000 distinct CDR3 sequences. The sequencing sample was made of blood T cells: a sorted CD56 or NKG2C T cell subset, CD4+ or CD8+ T cells, or bulk PBMC T cells (not recorded which). Receptors were obtained from a woman aged 18 to 75 in good health. CDR3s include the opening cysteine and the closing phenylalanine or tryptophan. The order of the fields is V gene, J gene, CDR3 protein.

>TRBV18|TRBJ2-1
CASSPPKTPGAYEQFF
>TRBV12-5|TRBJ2-3
CASATTTDTQYF
>TRBV12-3/TRBV12-4|TRBJ2-7
CASSFGQGNYEQYF
>TRBV20-1|TRBJ1-1
CSANPRTDQAFF
>TRBV20-1|TRBJ1-2
CSASPRVGYGYTF
>TRBV3-1|TRBJ2-7
CASSQDLLSGKYF
>TRBV30|TRBJ2-6
CAWSVGASISGANVLTF
>TRBV6-5|TRBJ1-1
CASSHLRGSPLNTEAFF
>TRBV3-1|TRBJ2-5
CASSRLGGEETQYF
>TRBV6-1|TRBJ2-1
CASSETGVYNEQFF
>TRBV19|TRBJ2-2
CASSIDRAAGELFF
>TRBV18|TRBJ2-2
CASSLGQDHLLTGELFF
>TRBV18|TRBJ1-2
CASSLAIPRGSNYGYTF
>TRBV11-2|TRBJ2-1
CASSPPGGRQFF
>TRBV14|TRBJ2-3
CASRIGGAKDTQYF
>TRBV30|TRBJ1-1
CAWSVQLNTEAFF
>TRBV6-2/TRBV6-3|TRBJ2-7
CASSYAGANEQYF
>TRBV6-2/TRBV6-3|TRBJ2-7
CASSYSRPSSYEQYF
>TRBV2|TRBJ2-7
CASRTSGKYEQYF
>TRBV18|TRBJ2-2
CASSPPRQHTGELFF
>TRBV12-3/TRBV12-4|TRBJ1-2
CASSSRQGSYGYTF
>TRBV4-1|TRBJ2-3
CASSQGVGLASLATQYF
>TRBV12-3/TRBV12-4|TRBJ2-3
CASSLEAGAAGADTQYF
>TRBV29-1|TRBJ2-3
CSVGTGRRVHSRDTQYF
>TRBV12-3/TRBV12-4|TRBJ2-2
CASSHRVMNTGELFF
>TRBV15|TRBJ2-4
CAIAGELAKNIQYF
>TRBV5-1|TRBJ2-7
CASSLEGQPYEQYF
>TRBV29-1|TRBJ2-1
CSLRRTGASSYNEQFF
>TRBV5-1|TRBJ2-1
CASSPGGRVSNEQFF
>TRBV12-3/TRBV12-4|TRBJ2-7
CASSLFSGQFYEQYF
>TRBV20-1|TRBJ2-7
CSASRGLSRAEQYF
>TRBV12-3/TRBV12-4|TRBJ2-2
CASRREGFTGELFF
>TRBV4-2|TRBJ2-7
CASSQVAGAYEQYF
>TRBV24-1|TRBJ2-2
CATSGGGAGELFF
>TRBV6-2/TRBV6-3|TRBJ1-6
CASSYVDRDYNSPLHF
>TRBV3-1|TRBJ2-5
CASSVARETQYF
>TRBV5-1|TRBJ2-2
CASSFRAPTGELFF
>TRBV25-1|TRBJ1-2
CASSDLSRGYGYTF
>TRBV5-1|TRBJ2-1
CASSLEPGQDNEQFF
>TRBV9|TRBJ1-2
CASGDPYFFGYTF
>TRBV6-2/TRBV6-3|TRBJ2-1
CASSLTRGYNEQFF
>TRBV6-2/TRBV6-3|TRBJ2-5
CASSYRAGNQETQYF
>TRBV6-2/TRBV6-3|TRBJ2-7
CASSARRLNYEQYF
>TRBV7-8|TRBJ1-1
CASSLVFGGVGPGTEAFF
>TRBV12-3/TRBV12-4|TRBJ1-1
CASSPGTLNTEAFF
>TRBV11-1|TRBJ2-4
CASSRGGKNIQYF
>TRBV7-9|TRBJ2-1
CASSLEDRREFF